These T cell receptor beta chains were read from a single sample in a study of CD8+ T cells in alopecia areata. The assay was immunoSEQ multiplex PCR, and TCRdb's table has in-frame clones only and misses some. The repertoire holds around 300,000 clones, with 60% as singletons. Specimen: CD4+ T cells sorted from blood, collected around week 54, from a patient treated with tofacitinib. These receptors came from a human donor with alopecia areata. Each CDR3 is given with its conserved first and last residue. Each record gives: clone size, J gene, V gene, D gene, CDR3 protein, CDR3 DNA. A D gene is named only where the DNA matches it firmly. The size entry is marked missing in some rows and otherwise reads once, few, many or a size class.

>.|TRBJ1-1|TRBV29-1|.
CMSKENTEAFF
TGCATGAGCAAGGAGAACACTGAAGCTTTCTTT
>.|TRBJ1-5|TRBV6-5|.
CASSALQGSNQPQHF
TGTGCCAGCAGTGCCCTTCAGGGGAGCAATCAGCCCCAGCATTTT
>.|TRBJ2-3|TRBV30|.
CAWSRLVVDTQYF
TGTGCCTGGAGTCGCCTCGTGGTAGATACGCAGTATTTT
>.|TRBJ2-1|TRBV5-1|.
CASSLLPTSNEQFF
TGCGCCAGCAGTCTACTCCCGACTAGCAATGAGCAGTTCTTC
>.|TRBJ2-1|TRBV27|.
CASRTTYNEQFF
TGTGCCAGCAGGACCACATACAATGAGCAGTTCTTC
>.|TRBJ2-5|TRBV9|TRBD1
CASSVGQGAKTQYF
TGTGCCAGCAGCGTAGGACAGGGGGCAAAGACCCAGTACTTC
>.|TRBJ1-2|TRBV29-1|.
CSVESGRGYTF
TGCAGCGTTGAGAGCGGCCGGGGCTACACCTTC
>.|TRBJ2-5|TRBV5-1|TRBD1
CASSDGQGAGETQYF
TGCGCCAGCAGCGACGGACAGGGGGCAGGGGAGACCCAGTACTTC
>.|TRBJ2-2|TRBV4-1|.
CASSRRSGELFF
TGCGCCAGCAGCCGCAGGTCCGGGGAGCTGTTTTTT
>.|TRBJ2-7|TRBV7-2|.
CASSWKGEQYF
TGTGCCAGCAGCTGGAAAGGGGAGCAGTACTTC
>.|TRBJ2-2|TRBV11-2|.
CASIFGIEIANTGELFF
TGTGCCAGCATCTTCGGGATAGAGATAGCGAACACCGGGGAGCTGTTTTTT
>.|TRBJ2-5|TRBV6-5|.
CASSSGQTQYF
TGTGCCAGCAGTTCCGGGCAGACCCAGTACTTC
>.|TRBJ1-1|TRBV29-1|.
CSVTLRGSYTEAFF
TGCAGCGTTACCCTCCGGGGTAGCTACACTGAAGCTTTCTTT
>few|TRBJ2-1|TRBV25-1|TRBD2
CASRGGGGPYNEQFF
TGTGCCAGCCGAGGAGGCGGGGGTCCCTACAATGAGCAGTTCTTC
>.|TRBJ2-7|TRBV2|.
CASSEASYEQYF
TGTGCCAGCAGTGAAGCATCCTACGAGCAGTACTTC
>.|TRBJ2-7|TRBV9|.
CASSVGQDPSYEQYF
TGTGCCAGCAGCGTAGGACAGGACCCATCCTACGAGCAGTACTTC
>.|TRBJ2-1|TRBV4-3|.
CASSPRGNNEQFF
TGCGCCAGCAGCCCGAGGGGGAACAATGAGCAGTTCTTC
>.|TRBJ1-1|TRBV29-1|.
CSVVEGGTEAFF
TGCAGCGTCGTCGAGGGGGGCACTGAAGCTTTCTTT
>.|TRBJ1-1|TRBV18|.
CASSPGQLGTTEAFF
TGTGCCAGCTCACCAGGACAGTTAGGAACCACTGAAGCTTTCTTT
>.|TRBJ1-5|TRBV29-1|TRBD1
CSVGQGSNQPQHF
TGCAGCGTTGGACAGGGGAGCAATCAGCCCCAGCATTTT
>.|TRBJ2-1|TRBV5-4|.
CASSLGGGGDNEQFF
TGTGCCAGCAGCTTGGGGGGCGGCGGCGACAATGAGCAGTTCTTC
>few|TRBJ1-1|TRBV29-1|.
CSVDLGPTNTEAFF
TGCAGCGTTGACCTGGGCCCCACGAACACTGAAGCTTTCTTT
>.|TRBJ1-2|TRBV30|.
CAWEDGNYGYTF
TGTGCCTGGGAGGACGGCAACTATGGCTACACCTTC
>.|TRBJ1-2|TRBV7-2|.
CASSSGPGYTF
TGTGCCAGCAGCTCAGGACCTGGCTACACCTTC
>.|TRBJ1-1|TRBV7-3|.
CASSLGSNTEAFF
TGTGCCAGCAGCTTAGGATCGAACACTGAAGCTTTCTTT
>.|TRBJ1-1|TRBV5-1|.
CASSLERGLTEAFF
TGCGCCAGCAGCTTAGAGCGGGGACTCACTGAAGCTTTCTTT
>.|TRBJ2-1|TRBV29-1|TRBD1
CSADRGVYNEQFF
TGCAGCGCGGACAGGGGAGTCTACAATGAGCAGTTCTTC
>few|TRBJ1-1|TRBV30|.
CALGQPVNTEAFF
TGTGCCCTTGGACAGCCTGTGAACACTGAAGCTTTCTTT
>.|TRBJ2-1|TRBV7-8|TRBD1
CASSGTGFEQFF
TGTGCCAGCAGCGGGACAGGGTTTGAGCAGTTCTTC
>.|TRBJ1-1|TRBV6-6|TRBD1
CASVKSGTGGTEAFF
TGTGCCAGCGTAAAATCCGGGACAGGGGGCACTGAAGCTTTCTTT
>.|TRBJ1-1|TRBV5-1|.
CASSLSARPTEAFF
TGCGCCAGCAGCTTGTCCGCCAGGCCCACTGAAGCTTTCTTT
>.|TRBJ2-3|TRBV4-2|TRBD2
CASSQSLAGYTDTQYF
TGTGCCAGCAGCCAGTCCCTAGCGGGGTACACAGATACGCAGTATTTT
>.|TRBJ2-7|TRBV30|.
CAWTGGIEQYF
TGTGCCTGGACCGGAGGGATCGAGCAGTACTTC
>few|TRBJ2-1|TRBV5-6|TRBD2
CASSFGLAGQNEQFF
TGTGCCAGCAGCTTCGGACTAGCGGGCCAGAATGAGCAGTTCTTC
>few|TRBJ1-1|TRBV6-1|.
CASSVAGEGTEAFF
TGTGCCAGCAGTGTAGCAGGGGAGGGCACTGAAGCTTTCTTT
>few|TRBJ1-2|TRBV5-4|.
CASSLKSAQADYGYTF
TGTGCCAGCAGCCTAAAGTCGGCACAGGCCGACTATGGCTACACCTTC
>.|TRBJ2-5|TRBV5-6|.
CASSLRELVQETQYF
TGTGCCAGCAGCTTGCGTGAGTTGGTCCAAGAGACCCAGTACTTC
>.|TRBJ1-6|TRBV10-3|TRBD1
CAIRGFDRGDSPLHF
TGTGCCATCAGGGGATTCGACAGGGGGGATTCACCCCTCCACTTT
>.|TRBJ1-5|TRBV29-1|.
CSVGGGNQPQHF
TGCAGCGTTGGGGGGGGCAATCAGCCCCAGCATTTT
>.|TRBJ1-1|TRBV5-1|.
CASSLDRPNTEAFF
TGCGCCAGCAGCTTGGACCGCCCCAACACTGAAGCTTTCTTT
>.|TRBJ2-5|TRBV15|.
CATSRGDTQETQYF
TGTGCCACCAGCAGAGGGGACACCCAAGAGACCCAGTACTTC
>.|TRBJ1-2|TRBV19|TRBD1
CASSIGLSRGLNGYTF
TGTGCCAGTAGTATAGGATTGAGCAGGGGGCTCAATGGCTACACCTTC
>few|TRBJ1-1|TRBV30|.
CAWSVLDTEAFF
TGTGCCTGGAGTGTACTAGACACTGAAGCTTTCTTT
>.|TRBJ1-5|TRBV30|.
CAWSVVGGNQPQHF
TGTGCCTGGAGTGTAGTGGGTGGCAATCAGCCCCAGCATTTT
>few|TRBJ2-7|TRBV7-9|.
CASSWSSYEQYF
TGTGCCAGCAGCTGGAGCTCCTACGAGCAGTACTTC
>.|TRBJ2-5|TRBV10-3|.
CATADSNPQAQYF
TGTGCCACGGCGGACTCCAACCCCCAGGCCCAGTACTTC
>.|TRBJ2-7|TRBV7-9|TRBD1
CASSPGTGVYEQYF
TGTGCCAGCTCGCCCGGGACAGGGGTATACGAGCAGTACTTC
>.|TRBJ1-1|TRBV6-1|.
CASIPGWFTEAFF
TGTGCCAGCATCCCCGGGTGGTTCACTGAAGCTTTCTTT
>.|TRBJ1-4|TRBV6-5|.
CASRPRTGGEKLFF
TGTGCCAGCAGGCCGCGGACGGGGGGTGAAAAACTGTTTTTT
>.|TRBJ1-2|TRBV5-1|.
CASSLGLGEQGRSYTF
TGCGCCAGCAGCTTGGGTCTTGGGGAACAGGGCCGGAGCTACACCTTC
>.|TRBJ2-5|TRBV5-6|.
CASSLGQGLVETQYF
TGTGCCAGCAGCTTGGGACAGGGACTCGTCGAGACCCAGTACTTC
>.|TRBJ1-5|TRBV30|.
CAWSQGSEEPQHF
TGTGCCTGGAGCCAGGGAAGTGAGGAGCCCCAGCATTTT
>.|TRBJ1-2|TRBV29-1|.
CSVVVPGHYPNYGYTF
TGCAGCGTTGTAGTCCCGGGACATTATCCAAACTATGGCTACACCTTC
>.|TRBJ2-5|TRBV5-4|.
CASSLGRGGETQYF
TGTGCCAGCAGCTTGGGGCGGGGAGGAGAGACCCAGTACTTC
>.|TRBJ1-5|TRBV15|.
CATSGDNQPQHF
TGTGCCACCAGCGGAGATAATCAGCCCCAGCATTTT
>.|TRBJ2-3|TRBV12-5|.
CASGLVRSTDTQYF
TGTGCTAGTGGTTTGGTCAGGAGCACAGATACGCAGTATTTT
>.|TRBJ2-2|TRBV29-1|TRBD1
CSAAGTGGMPGELFF
TGCAGCGCCGCCGGGACAGGGGGCATGCCCGGGGAGCTGTTTTTT